This TCR beta chain was identified in a study of T cell responses to AZD1222 COVID-19 vaccine. Trimming took 1 base from V and 9 from J, leaving 8 bases between them. The CDR3 contains 12 residues. Germline V gene data show CDR1 as SGHAT and CDR2 as FQNNGV. The data were produced by immunoSEQ multiplex PCR, yet TCRdb's version contains in-frame clones alone and is incomplete. The repertoire holds about 260,000 clones, with roughly 93% as singletons. The origin of this receptor is an adult in good health. The chain uses TRBV11-2 and TRBJ2-3; D possibly corresponds to TRBD2 (6 bases). Sample: peripheral blood, taken on day 0 of AZD1222 vaccination. The CDR3 coding sequence is TGTGCCAGCAGCTTAGCCGGAGGGACGCAGTATTTT. It is translated as CASSLAGGTQYF.